The 31 T cell receptor beta chains in this list originate from one sample, sequenced in a study of cytomegalovirus exposure and HLA in healthy donors. The PCR had 60 Vbeta and 13 Jbeta primers. Assay used: immunoSEQ multiplex PCR; TCRdb lists only in-frame clones, some missing. The data contain 150,000 or so clones, 82% of them singletons. Sequencing was performed on PBMCs. The receptors were sampled from a male donor in good health and CMV-seropositive.

The chain employs TRBV9 and TRBJ2-1; 11 bases map to TRBD2. After removal of 3 bases from V and 3 bases from J, the junction contained 2 bases not matched to a gene. From germline, CDR1 is SGDLS and CDR2 YYNGEE. CDR3 length: 15 residues. The CDR3 reads CASSDSGGVYNEQFF. CDR3 DNA: TGTGCCAGCAGCGATAGCGGGGGGGTCTACAATGAGCAGTTCTTC.

The chain links TRBV7-9 to TRBJ1-1; possible D gene TRBD1, 5 bases. This CDR3 comprises 14 residues. V dropped 5 bases and J dropped 0 bases, with 10 bases sitting between them. Germline CDR1 and CDR2: SEHNR and FQNEAQ (reference sequence). The CDR3 is CASSLRAMNTEAFF. DNA of the CDR3: TGTGCCAGCAGCCTCAGGGCAATGAACACTGAAGCTTTCTTT.

The chain uses TRBV30 and TRBJ2-5; D is unresolved. The CDR3 has 12 amino acids. Germline values: CDR1 GTSNPN, CDR2 SVGIG (reference sequence). Between the trimmed V and J ends, which lost 5 bases and 4 bases, there was a span of 11 bases. CDR3 DNA: TGTGCCTGGTCAACGGTCGGAGAGACCCAGTACTTC. Encoded protein: CAWSTVGETQYF.

V gene TRBV29-1 combines with J gene TRBJ2-7; tentative D call: TRBD1 (6 bases). Germline loops: CDR1 SQVTM, CDR2 ANQGSEA. The CDR3 is 11 residues long. Trimming left V 7 bases short and J 3 bases short, with 10 bases between. Here the CDR3 DNA reads TGCAGCGCAGCCAGGGGCTACGAGCAGTACTTC. This translates into CSAARGYEQYF.

This clone was detected once. This specimen includes other DNA sequences encoding the same CDR3. As DNA, the CDR3 is TGCGCCAGCGACCCGGGACGGGGGGTTACTGAAGCTTTCTTT. The encoded protein is CASDPGRGVTEAFF. The J gene is TRBJ1-1, the V gene TRBV5-1; D is possibly TRBD1 (5 bases). The V end was cut by 7 bases, the J end by 5 bases, with 18 bases between. Germline V gene lookup returns CDR1 SGHRS and CDR2 YFSETQ. The CDR3 covers 14 residues.

The rearrangement links TRBV7-9 to TRBJ2-1; TRBD2 agrees at 12 bases. The CDR3 covers 16 residues. Germline CDR1 SEHNR, CDR2 FQNEAQ (reference sequence). Losses at the gene ends were 1 base for V and 8 bases for J; bases not matched to a gene: 6. DNA of the CDR3: TGTGCCAGCAGCTTAGGGGCTAGCGGGGGGGCGGATGAGCAGTTCTTC. Protein sequence: CASSLGASGGADEQFF.

This chain uses TRBV28 with TRBJ1-2; 12 nucleotides match TRBD1. Germline assignment: CDR1 MDHEN and CDR2 SYDVKM. Germline trimming cut 2 bases from V and 0 bases from J; bases unmatched to any gene: 4. This CDR3 is 17 amino acids long. CDR3 in amino acids: CASSLLGQGAANYGYTF. The CDR3 region has the DNA TGTGCCAGCAGTTTACTGGGACAGGGGGCGGCTAACTATGGCTACACCTTC.

This clone was seen a few times. The rearrangement uses TRBV7-2 and TRBJ2-6; TRBD1 might be the D (6 bases). Germline values: CDR1 SGHTA, CDR2 FQGNSA. V was clipped by 5 bases and J by 0 bases, with 14 bases between them. The CDR3 sequence is 17 residues long. The CDR3 DNA sequence: TGTGCCAGCAGCCCCCCCGGGACACCCTCTGGGGCCAACGTCCTGACTTTC. Its protein product is CASSPPGTPSGANVLTF.

The gene calls are TRBV5-6 and TRBJ2-1; 12 nucleotides line up with TRBD2. This CDR3 has 15 residues. The ends lost 2 bases at V and 6 bases at J; junction bases unmatched: 3. Germline lookup yields CDR1 SGHDT and CDR2 YYEEEE. CDR3 coding DNA: TGTGCCAGCAGCTTCTGGACTAGCGGGATCAATGAGCAGTTCTTC. It codes for CASSFWTSGINEQFF.

The V and J genes are TRBV5-4 and TRBJ2-7; TRBD1 matches at 7 bases. The CDR3 contains 15 residues. V lost 6 bases and J lost 0; bases outside the gene matches: 9. Germline CDR1 is SGHNT and CDR2 is YYREEE (reference sequence). The CDR3 here is CASTPEGQTSYEQYF. As DNA, the CDR3 is TGTGCCAGCACCCCAGAGGGACAGACCTCCTACGAGCAGTACTTC.

This clone has a single count. This chain joins TRBV4-3 and TRBJ1-5, with 9 bases identical to TRBD1. Germline CDR1 LGHNA, CDR2 YSLEER. V gave up 4 bases and J gave up 4 bases; unmatched junction bases: 2. This CDR3 has 14 residues. The CDR3 DNA follows: TGCGCCAGCAGCCCACAGGGGGCGAATCAGCCCCAGCATTTT. Protein: CASSPQGANQPQHF.

The chain has TRBV19 and TRBJ1-5, with D hard to call. V gave up 8 bases and J gave up 6 bases, with 20 bases separating them. This CDR3 is built from 15 residues. The germline V gene has CDR1 LNHDA and CDR2 SQIVND (reference sequence). The CDR3, as DNA: TGTGCCAGTTCGGGAGGCCCGTCTGAGGGTCAGCCCCAGCATTTT. It specifies CASSGGPSEGQPQHF.

The chain couples TRBV10-2 to TRBJ1-5; D not certain. The V end lost 0 bases, the J end lost 7 bases, and 13 bases lay between the germline ends. The germline V gene encodes CDR1 WSHSY and CDR2 SAAADI. The CDR3 runs to 15 residues. CDR3: CASSESWRADQPQHF. The CDR3 region has the DNA TGCGCCAGCAGTGAGTCGTGGCGGGCGGACCAGCCCCAGCATTTT.

This chain links TRBV5-1 with TRBJ2-3; TRBD2 aligns across 7 bases. V was pared by 0 bases and J by 11 bases, with 9 bases of the junction left unmatched. The CDR3 has 14 residues. CDR1 and CDR2 (germline): SGHRS, YFSETQ. The CDR3 DNA sequence: TGCGCCAGCAGCTTGGGTGATTTCGCGGGGGTGCAGTATTTT. This gives the protein CASSLGDFAGVQYF.

The V call is TRBV19, the J call TRBJ1-1; TRBD1 aligns across 8 bases. Germline CDR1 reads LNHDA; CDR2 reads SQIVND (reference sequence). The length of the CDR3 is 13 residues. V lost 6 bases to trimming and J lost 6 bases; unmatched junction nucleotides: 6. CDR3 residues: CASSVDRDSEAFF. The CDR3 DNA reads as TGTGCCAGTAGCGTGGACAGGGATTCTGAAGCTTTCTTT.

The chain links TRBV9 to TRBJ2-7; a possible D gene is TRBD1 (5 bases). The CDR3 totals 15 residues. Trimming took 0 bases from V and 0 from J, leaving 10 bases between them. Germline assignment: CDR1 SGDLS and CDR2 YYNGEE. The CDR3 here is CASSVGTGFSYEQYF. CDR3 coding DNA: TGTGCCAGCAGCGTAGGTACAGGCTTCTCCTACGAGCAGTACTTC.

This clone was found a few times. The chain links TRBV6-5 to TRBJ1-2, with TRBD1 matching over 7 bases. The CDR3 is 13 amino acids. Trimming took 5 bases from V and 2 from J; bases not matched to a gene: 2. CDR1 is MNHEY, CDR2 SVGAGI, per germline. The CDR3 loop reads CASSMGQNYGYTF. CDR3 sequence (DNA): TGTGCCAGCAGTATGGGACAGAACTATGGCTACACCTTC.

The chain has TRBV27 and TRBJ1-1; D is undetermined. The V end lost 6 bases, the J end lost 1 base, and 12 bases lay between the germline ends. This CDR3 spans 14 amino acids. Germline lookup yields CDR1 MNHEY and CDR2 SMNVEV (reference sequence). The CDR3 spells CASRRLRGNTEAFF. DNA for the CDR3: TGTGCCAGCAGGAGACTACGGGGGAACACTGAAGCTTTCTTT.

This sequence joins TRBV6-1 and TRBJ1-2; D may be TRBD1 (5 bases). Germline CDR1 is MNHNS and CDR2 is SASEGT. Deletions cut 11 bases from V and 6 bases from J, with 7 bases between. This CDR3 has 9 amino acids. The CDR3 protein is CAGADGYTF. CDR3 nucleotide sequence: TGTGCCGGGGCAGATGGCTACACCTTC.

The V call is TRBV18, the J call TRBJ1-1; TRBD1 matches 8 bases. Germline CDR1 is KGHSH and CDR2 is LQKENI. Trimming took 2 bases from V and 4 from J; bases not matched to a gene: 3. This CDR3 spans 14 amino acids. DNA of the CDR3: TGTGCCAGCTCACCAGGACAGGGAGTCACTGAAGCTTTCTTT. Translation: CASSPGQGVTEAFF.

This clone was observed once. The V call is TRBV28, the J call TRBJ2-7, with TRBD1 identical over 7 bases. V shed 5 bases, J shed 13 bases, and the junction held 14 bases outside the gene matches. CDR1 MDHEN and CDR2 SYDVKM come from the germline V gene. The CDR3 is made up of 13 amino acids. CDR3 coding DNA: TGTGCCAGCAGTAGCAGGGGGTCCCTCCTACTATACTTC. It translates to CASSSRGSLLLYF.

This chain uses TRBV19 with TRBJ2-7; 9 bases fit TRBD1. In germline, CDR1 is LNHDA, CDR2 SQIVND (reference sequence). The CDR3 has 15 residues. The V and J ends lost 2 bases and 3 bases, in that order; junction bases with no gene match: 5. The CDR3 reads CASSILGTGNYEQYF. DNA for the CDR3: TGTGCCAGTAGTATACTGGGGACAGGGAACTACGAGCAGTACTTC.

Here the CDR3 reads CASKGTGGADYNSPLHF. DNA for the CDR3: TGTGCCAGTAAAGGGACAGGGGGCGCCGATTATAATTCACCCCTCCACTTT. The chain combines TRBV19 with TRBJ1-6; 12 bases agree with TRBD1. After removal of 7 bases from V and 4 bases from J, the junction contained 8 bases not matched to a gene. CDR3 length: 17 amino acids. The germline V gene has CDR1 LNHDA and CDR2 SQIVND (reference sequence).

This clone was counted a single time. V and J are TRBV28 and TRBJ1-2, with D maybe TRBD1 (6 bases). CDR1 MDHEN and CDR2 SYDVKM come from the germline V gene. Trimming pared 5 bases from V and 6 bases from J, leaving 13 bases between. CDR3 length equals 13 residues. The CDR3 is CASSPPGGHGYTF. The CDR3 DNA follows: TGTGCCAGCAGTCCTCCGGGGGGGCATGGCTACACCTTC.

This clone appeared once. The chain recombines TRBV29-1 with TRBJ2-2; 8 bases agree with TRBD2. CDR1 is SQVTM and CDR2 is ANQGSEA in the germline V gene. Trimming took 5 bases from V and 4 from J; bases not matched to a gene: 12. The CDR3 consists of 16 residues. CDR3 bases: TGCAGCGTTTCCCTCGTAACTAGCGGAACCACCGGGGAGCTGTTTTTT. Residues: CSVSLVTSGTTGELFF.

This chain links TRBV7-9 with TRBJ2-7; D is uncertain. The V end was cut by 6 bases, the J end by 0 bases, with 12 bases between. Germline loops: CDR1 SEHNR, CDR2 FQNEAQ (reference sequence). CDR3 length: 14 residues. The CDR3 nucleotides are TGTGCCAGCAGGTCAATCGGCGGCTCCTACGAGCAGTACTTC. Protein: CASRSIGGSYEQYF.

In its sample, this clone was seen once. This chain joins TRBV25-1 and TRBJ1-1; 8 nucleotides agree with TRBD1. CDR1 and CDR2 (germline): MGHDK, SYGVNS. V shed 3 bases and J 4 bases; nucleotides not matched to a gene: 7. This CDR3 comprises 15 residues. The CDR3 is CASSDPTGGVTEAFF. The CDR3 nucleotides are TGTGCCAGCAGTGATCCCACAGGGGGGGTCACTGAAGCTTTCTTT. Complete variable domain (other parts from reference TRBV25-1 and TRBJ1-1): EADIYQTPRYLVIGTGKKITLECSQTMGHDKMYWYQQDPGMELHLIHYSYGVNSTEKGDLSSESTVSRIRTEHFPLTLESARPSHTSQYLCASSDPTGGVTEAFFGQGTRLTVV.

V and J are TRBV7-9 and TRBJ1-1; D perhaps matches TRBD1 (6 bases). The CDR3 length is 15 residues. Germline V gene sequence: CDR1 SEHNR, CDR2 FQNEAQ (reference sequence). Between the trimmed V and J ends, which lost 5 bases and 0 bases, there was a span of 13 bases. CDR3 region: CASSPTTGMNTEAFF. The CDR3 DNA reads as TGTGCCAGCAGCCCGACGACAGGTATGAACACTGAAGCTTTCTTT.

The gene calls are TRBV28 and TRBJ1-2; 10 bases map to TRBD1. Germline V gives CDR1 MDHEN, CDR2 SYDVKM. The CDR3 is 17 amino acids. With V trimmed by 5 bases and J by 0 bases, 9 bases remained unmatched. In DNA form, the CDR3 reads TGTGCCAGCAGTCCAACGAGACAGGGGGCGACTAACTATGGCTACACCTTC. It yields the protein CASSPTRQGATNYGYTF.

The rearrangement joins TRBV28 to TRBJ1-6, with 10 bases identical to TRBD1. Germline V gives CDR1 MDHEN, CDR2 SYDVKM. Unmatched junction bases numbered 20, after V lost 9 bases and J lost 6 bases. The CDR3 totals 19 residues. CDR3 residues: CASRRGGSPGTGANSPLHF. As DNA, the CDR3 is TGTGCCAGTCGGCGGGGAGGGTCTCCCGGGACAGGGGCTAATTCACCCCTCCACTTT.

This rearrangement joins TRBV10-3 to TRBJ1-1; 8 bases agree with TRBD1. Trimming removed 3 bases from V and 4 bases from J; junction bases left unmatched: 4. This CDR3 has 14 residues. Germline V gene sequence: CDR1 ENHRY, CDR2 SYGVKD. For the CDR3, the DNA is TGTGCCATCAGTGACAGGGGGCAGGGCACTGAAGCTTTCTTT. As protein: CAISDRGQGTEAFF.